This is a list of T cell receptor beta chains from one sample in a study of OX40 agonist ivuxolimab in advanced cancers. The data were produced by immunoSEQ multiplex PCR, yet TCRdb's version contains in-frame clones alone and is incomplete. The table lists over 70,000 clones, roughly 93% of them singletons. The source material was CD4+ or CD8+ T cells sorted from blood, sampled in a trial of the OX40 agonist ivuxolimab. The receptors stem from an adult with an advanced solid tumor such as melanoma, head and neck, liver or kidney cancer. CDR3s leave out the opening cysteine and the closing phenylalanine or tryptophan. Size tells how often a clone was seen (once, few, many) or the class of an expanded clone, and some rows leave it out.

TRBV5-1	few	ASSPGGRGGNEQF
TRBV9	NA	ASSQGLNEKLF
TRBV9	NA	ASSVGGTGLNTQY
TRBV4-2	NA	ASSQTGTAHNEKLF
TRBV29-1	NA	SVGTGRWETQY
TRBV19	NA	ASSIVGERQY
TRBV28	NA	ASSLTGGNEKLF
TRBV5-3	NA	ARSLEGFARLKYTDTQY
TRBV30	once	AWRDKNNQPQH
TRBV4-2	NA	ASSQRLAGDNEQF
TRBV28	NA	ASRPSVAGGGGELF
TRBV7-9	NA	ASPRDSNQPQH
TRBV9	NA	ASSVDVRGTPNTEAF
TRBV9	NA	ASSALRAEGSGANVLT
TRBV5-1	NA	ASSLRDRGNTEAF
TRBV7-2	NA	ASSLQGLMNTEAF
TRBV10-3	NA	AISESGYNEQF
TRBV5-5	NA	ASSLVGQGYNEQF
TRBV27	NA	ASNPGPTVTGELF
TRBV28	NA	ASSTSWGDGKDTQY
TRBV19	NA	ASSNRGRADTQY
TRBV4-2	NA	ASSQDRTSGMGEQF
TRBV27	NA	ASSLSWELTGVYEQY
TRBV5-1	NA	ASSTFPGLAGTQY
TRBV6-5	NA	ASSRDPTGTLH
TRBV7-8	NA	ASSQRQDYEQY
TRBV6-5	NA	ASVNGGRGSYGYT
TRBV18	NA	ASSPLGGRPRDTEAF
TRBV7-3	NA	ASSPGAGGIYEQY
TRBV10-3	NA	AIRVTGGGYT
TRBV11-1	NA	ASSLAPNRGSFTGELF
TRBV19	NA	ASSDRWNTEAF
TRBV5-4	NA	ASSLGLAGEGYEQY
TRBV14	NA	ASSQDPRLAGALSSYNEQF
TRBV7-9	NA	ASGRGTTNEKLF
TRBV6-1	NA	ASNQGMSTDTQY
TRBV7-8	NA	ASSLSEGNTQY
TRBV5-1	NA	ASSWTSYNEQF
TRBV5-1	NA	ASSLAPDLRTSGANVLT
TRBV10-3	NA	AISADGPKETQY
TRBV28	NA	ASSLPLAGGGEQY
TRBV9	NA	ASSVGPNEVRGYT
TRBV2	once	ASSKGAFSDTQY
TRBV11-1	NA	ASSLWGNRLAGGGNEQF
TRBV25-1	NA	ASSDRAYGYT
TRBV6-5	few	ASSPREGAREPQH
TRBV29-1	NA	SVQGQQETQY
TRBV6-5	NA	ASSYQAPIAGNTIY
TRBV5-6	once	ASSLMGAYGYT
TRBV18	NA	ASSPGTVNTEAF
TRBV7-9	NA	ASSSDGGRSYEQY
TRBV4-1	NA	ASSQAGQGNQPQH
TRBV5-1	once	ASSLLTSGATYEQY
TRBV5-4	NA	ASSSGGGLAKNIQY
TRBV7-2	once	ASSSGGSSYEQY
TRBV9	NA	ASSVGAGRPPDTQY